Shown below are 10 T cell receptor beta chains from a single sample sequenced in a study of T cell clonality in common variable immunodeficiency. Study-wide findings and caveats: Fewer deletions and N-nucleotide insertions were reportedly seen in common variable immunodeficiency TCR beta sequences.

Method: immunoSEQ multiplex PCR; TCRdb's copy keeps in-frame clones and lacks some. The sample includes approximately 18,000 clones, none of them occurring once. Their antigen targets remain unknown. Sequencing input: peripheral blood mononuclear cells. These receptors were obtained from a human donor with common variable immunodeficiency.

This clone was observed many times. The read finishes 3 residues shy of the CDR3 end, and the germline J gene is used to complete it. The chain uses TRBV7-4 and TRBJ2-3; 9 bases align to TRBD2. This CDR3 region has 17 residues. Germline V gene data show CDR1 as SGHVT and CDR2 as SQSDAQ. The V and J ends lost 0 bases and 5 bases, in that order; junction bases with no gene match: 9. CDR3 DNA, as far as it was read: TGTGCCAGCAGCTTAGCGCCGGGACTAGCTTTCAAAGATACG. Protein product: CASSLAPGLAFKDT. The whole CDR3 protein reads CASSLAPGLAFKDTQYF.

In its sample, this clone was seen many times. The CDR3 end is not reached by the read, which stops 3 residues before it; the germline J gene fills it in. This sequence joins TRBV5-6 and TRBJ1-2; 7 positions agree with TRBD1. Germline values: CDR1 SGHDT, CDR2 YYEEEE. The trim removed 2 bases at V and 4 bases at J, leaving 5 bases unmatched. CDR3 length: 14 amino acids. The CDR3 spells CASSLQGRTYGYTF. The sequenced part of the CDR3 DNA is TGTGCCAGCAGCTTACAGGGGCGAACCTATGGC.

This clone was seen only a few times. Read data end 3 residues before the CDR3 end; the end is taken from the germline J gene. The rearrangement uses TRBV2 and TRBJ2-7; 7 bases fit TRBD1. Germline V lookup: CDR1 SNHLY, CDR2 FYNNEI. V lost 8 bases to trimming and J lost 4 bases; unmatched junction nucleotides: 8. The length of the CDR3 is 13 residues. The CDR3 reads CASRPGQKYEQYF. The part of the CDR3 DNA that was read is TGTGCCAGCCGACCGGGACAGAAGTACGAG.

This clone was observed at least ten times. The CDR3 bases that were read are TGTGCCAGCAGAAGGGGGCCGGACACTGAA. This translates into CASRRGPDTE. The full CDR3 reads CASRRGPDTEAFF. The V gene is TRBV2, the J gene TRBJ1-1; 7 bases fit TRBD1. Coverage ceases 3 residues before the CDR3 finishes, and the germline J gene fills in the end. The CDR3 covers 13 residues. CDR1 and CDR2 from the germline V gene are SNHLY and FYNNEI. J was trimmed by 3 bases and V by 6 bases; bases with no gene match: 4. The full variable domain, its missing parts supplied by reference TRBV2 and TRBJ1-1, is EPEVTQTPSHQVTQMGQEVILRCVPISNHLYFYWYRQILGQKVEFLVSFYNNEISEKSEIFDDQFSVERPDGSNFTLKIRSTKLEDSAMYFCASRRGPDTEAFFGQGTRLTVV.

As regards this clone: The read halts 3 residues ahead of the CDR3 end, with the missing end drawn from the germline J gene. The gene calls are TRBV30 and TRBJ1-2, with TRBD1 identical over 10 bases. Losses at the gene ends were 3 bases for V and 2 bases for J; bases not matched to a gene: 15. Germline V gene sequence: CDR1 GTSNPN, CDR2 SVGIG (reference sequence). The CDR3 spans 18 residues. CDR3 residues: CAWRPTGGSIATNYGYTF. CDR3 bases read: TGTGCCTGGAGACCGACAGGGGGCTCCATCGCAACAAACTATGGC. Filled out from reference TRBV30 and TRBJ1-2, the complete variable domain reads SQTIHQWPATLVQPVGSPLSLECTVEGTSNPNLYWYRQAAGRGLQLLFYSVGIGQISSEVPQNLSASRPQDRQFILSSKKLLLSDSGFYLCAWRPTGGSIATNYGYTFGSGTRLTVV.

This clone has at least ten counts. The DNA is left out, because the CDR3 cannot be placed on it with certainty; the CDR3 is given as TCRdb lists it. The genes are TRBV7-3 and TRBJ2-5; TRBD1-2, the table's D call, lacks a check against the DNA. The CDR3 length is 13 residues, termini included. Germline CDR1 SGHTA, CDR2 FQGTGA. The CDR3 here is CASSFGPGETQYF.

This clone was recorded a few times. The DNA ends 3 residues before the CDR3 does, and the rest of the CDR3 is filled in from the germline J gene. The chain uses TRBV30 and TRBJ2-3; 7 bases fit TRBD2. Germline lookup yields CDR1 GTSNPN and CDR2 SVGIG (reference sequence). The CDR3 is made up of 13 amino acids. Germline trimming cut 0 bases from V and 6 bases from J; bases unmatched to any gene: 3. CDR3 DNA, as far as it was read: TGTGCCTGGAGTGTGCTAGCGGCCGATACG. Its translation is CAWSVLAADT. The entire CDR3 is CAWSVLAADTQYF.

Of note for this clone: The CDR3 extends 3 residues past the end of the read, so its final part is completed from the germline J gene. The chain carries TRBV2 and TRBJ2-7; 11 nucleotides match TRBD2. CDR3 length equals 14 residues. The germline CDR1 and CDR2 sequences are SNHLY and FYNNEI. Unmatched junction bases numbered 1, after V lost 3 bases and J lost 3 bases. The chain's CDR3 is CASSETSGVYEQYF. Partial CDR3 DNA: TGTGCCAGCAGTGAGACTAGCGGGGTCTACGAG.

This clone has a count of ten or more. The DNA ends 3 residues before the CDR3 does, and the rest of the CDR3 is filled in from the germline J gene. The V call is TRBV7-3, the J call TRBJ2-3, with 12 bases fitting TRBD2. Germline-derived CDR1 and CDR2 are SGHTA and FQGTGA. The CDR3 runs 16 residues. V shed 4 bases and J 3 bases; nucleotides not matched to a gene: 5. The chain's CDR3 is CASSSPLAGGTDTQYF. CDR3 bases read: TGTGCCAGCAGCTCCCCACTAGCGGGGGGTACAGATACG.

This clone occurred many times. The CDR3 extends 3 residues past the end of the read, so its final part is completed from the germline J gene. The chain combines TRBV29-1 with TRBJ2-3; possibly TRBD2 for D (6 bases). Trimming left V 3 bases short and J 0 bases short, with 10 bases between. CDR1 is SQVTM, CDR2 ANQGSEA, per germline. The CDR3 is made up of 14 amino acids. The CDR3 is CSVDPAGSTDTQYF. CDR3 DNA (partial): TGCAGCGTTGATCCGGCGGGAAGCACAGATACG.